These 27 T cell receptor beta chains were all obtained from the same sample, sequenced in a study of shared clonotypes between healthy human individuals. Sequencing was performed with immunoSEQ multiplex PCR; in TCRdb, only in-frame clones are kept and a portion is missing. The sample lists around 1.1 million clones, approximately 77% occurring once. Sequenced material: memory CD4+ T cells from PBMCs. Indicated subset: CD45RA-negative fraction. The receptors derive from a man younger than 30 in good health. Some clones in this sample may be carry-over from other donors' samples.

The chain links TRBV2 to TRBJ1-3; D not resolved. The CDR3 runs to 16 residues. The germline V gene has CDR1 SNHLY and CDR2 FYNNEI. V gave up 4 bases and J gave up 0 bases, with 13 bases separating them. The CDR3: CASSVSDRSSGNTIYF. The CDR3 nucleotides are TGTGCCAGCAGTGTGTCCGACCGCAGCTCTGGAAACACCATATATTTT. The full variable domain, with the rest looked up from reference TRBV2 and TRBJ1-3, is EPEVTQTPSHQVTQMGQEVILRCVPISNHLYFYWYRQILGQKVEFLVSFYNNEISEKSEIFDDQFSVERPDGSNFTLKIRSTKLEDSAMYFCASSVSDRSSGNTIYFGEGSWLTVV.

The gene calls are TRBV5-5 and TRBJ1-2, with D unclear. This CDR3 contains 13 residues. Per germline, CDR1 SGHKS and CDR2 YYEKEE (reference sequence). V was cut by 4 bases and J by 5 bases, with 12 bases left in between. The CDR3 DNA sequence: TGTGCCAGCAGCGCCGAAGGATTTTATGGCTACACCTTC. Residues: CASSAEGFYGYTF.

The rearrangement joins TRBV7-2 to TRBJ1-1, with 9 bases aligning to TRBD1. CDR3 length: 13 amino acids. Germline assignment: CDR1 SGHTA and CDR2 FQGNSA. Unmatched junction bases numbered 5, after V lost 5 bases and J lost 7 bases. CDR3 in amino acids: CASSPGTGFEAFF. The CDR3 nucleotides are TGTGCCAGCAGCCCAGGGACAGGGTTTGAAGCTTTCTTT.

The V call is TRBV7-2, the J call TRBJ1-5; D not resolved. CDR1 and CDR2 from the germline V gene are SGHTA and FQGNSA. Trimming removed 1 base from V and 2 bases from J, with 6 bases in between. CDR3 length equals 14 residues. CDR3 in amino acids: CASSLESRNQPQHF. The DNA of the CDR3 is TGTGCCAGCAGCTTAGAAAGCCGCAATCAGCCCCAGCATTTT.

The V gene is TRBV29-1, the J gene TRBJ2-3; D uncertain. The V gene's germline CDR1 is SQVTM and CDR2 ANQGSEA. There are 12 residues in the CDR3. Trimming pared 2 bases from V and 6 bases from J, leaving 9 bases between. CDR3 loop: CSVEWRSDTQYF. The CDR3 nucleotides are TGCAGCGTTGAATGGCGTTCGGATACGCAGTATTTT.

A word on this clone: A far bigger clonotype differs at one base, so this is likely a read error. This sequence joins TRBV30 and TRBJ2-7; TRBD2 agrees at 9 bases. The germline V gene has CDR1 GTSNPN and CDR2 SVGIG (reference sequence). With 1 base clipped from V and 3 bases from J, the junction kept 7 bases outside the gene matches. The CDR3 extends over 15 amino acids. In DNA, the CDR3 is TGTGCCTGGAGTGCACGGCGGGAGGGCTTCTACGAGCAGTACTTC. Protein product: CAWSARREGFYEQYF.

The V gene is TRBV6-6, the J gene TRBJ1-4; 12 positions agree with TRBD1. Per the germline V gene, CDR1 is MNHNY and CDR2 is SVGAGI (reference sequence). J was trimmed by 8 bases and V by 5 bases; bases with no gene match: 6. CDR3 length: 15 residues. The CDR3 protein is CASSPPGQGAEKLFF. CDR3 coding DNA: TGTGCCAGCAGTCCGCCGGGACAGGGGGCAGAAAAACTGTTTTTT.

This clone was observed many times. The CDR3 is CASSRTQGWFGNTIYF. CDR3 nucleotide sequence: TGTGCCAGCAGCCGCACACAGGGCTGGTTTGGAAACACCATATATTTT. This rearrangement joins TRBV14 to TRBJ1-3, with a tentative D call TRBD1 (6 bases). Trimming shortened V by 4 bases and J by 3 bases, and 16 bases separated the two germline ends. The germline V gene has CDR1 SGHDN and CDR2 FVKESK. This CDR3 comprises 16 residues.

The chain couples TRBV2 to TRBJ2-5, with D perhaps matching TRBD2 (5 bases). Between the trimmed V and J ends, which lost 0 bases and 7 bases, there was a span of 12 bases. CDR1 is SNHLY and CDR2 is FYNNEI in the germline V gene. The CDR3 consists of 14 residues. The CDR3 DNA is TGTGCCAGCAGTGAAGCGGAGGCGAGAGGGACCCAGTACTTC. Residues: CASSEAEARGTQYF.

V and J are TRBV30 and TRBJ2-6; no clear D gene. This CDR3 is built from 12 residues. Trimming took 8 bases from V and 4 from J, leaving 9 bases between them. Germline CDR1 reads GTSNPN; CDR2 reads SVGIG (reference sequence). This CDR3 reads CAQPSGANVLTF. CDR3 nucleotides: TGTGCCCAACCGTCAGGGGCCAACGTCCTGACTTTC.

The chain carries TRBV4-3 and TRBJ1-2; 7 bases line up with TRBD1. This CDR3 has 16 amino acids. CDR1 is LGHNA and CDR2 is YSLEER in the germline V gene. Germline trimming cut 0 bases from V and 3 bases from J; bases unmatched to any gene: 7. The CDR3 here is CASSQDLLGGDYGYTF. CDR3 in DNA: TGCGCCAGCAGCCAAGATTTGTTAGGGGGCGACTATGGCTACACCTTC.

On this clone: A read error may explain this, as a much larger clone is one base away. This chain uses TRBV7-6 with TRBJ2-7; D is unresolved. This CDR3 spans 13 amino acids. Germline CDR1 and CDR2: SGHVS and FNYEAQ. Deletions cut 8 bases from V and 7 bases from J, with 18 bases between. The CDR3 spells CASGEITDGEQYF. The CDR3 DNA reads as TGTGCCAGCGGCGAAATCACGGATGGGGAGCAGTACTTC.

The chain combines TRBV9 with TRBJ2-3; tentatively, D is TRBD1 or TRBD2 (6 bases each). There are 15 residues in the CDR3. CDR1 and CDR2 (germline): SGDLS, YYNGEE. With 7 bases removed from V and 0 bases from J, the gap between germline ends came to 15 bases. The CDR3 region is CASSSGGQSTDTQYF. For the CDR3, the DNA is TGTGCCAGCTCCTCTGGGGGGCAAAGCACAGATACGCAGTATTTT.

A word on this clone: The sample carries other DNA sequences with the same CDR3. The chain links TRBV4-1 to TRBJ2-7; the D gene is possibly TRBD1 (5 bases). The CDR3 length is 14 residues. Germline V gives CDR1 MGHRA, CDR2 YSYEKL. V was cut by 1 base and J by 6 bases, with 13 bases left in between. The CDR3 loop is CASSQGAGLGEQYF. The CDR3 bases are TGCGCCAGCAGCCAAGGGGCAGGGTTGGGCGAGCAGTACTTC.

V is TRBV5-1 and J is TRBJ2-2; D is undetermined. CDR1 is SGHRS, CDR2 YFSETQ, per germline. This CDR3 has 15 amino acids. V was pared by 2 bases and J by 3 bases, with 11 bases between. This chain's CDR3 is CASSFGPADTGELFF. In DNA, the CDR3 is TGCGCCAGCAGCTTCGGACCCGCAGACACCGGGGAGCTGTTTTTT.

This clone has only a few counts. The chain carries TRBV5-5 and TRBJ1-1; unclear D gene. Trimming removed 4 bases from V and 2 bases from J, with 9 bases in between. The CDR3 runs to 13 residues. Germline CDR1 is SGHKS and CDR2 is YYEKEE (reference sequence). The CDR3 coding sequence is TGTGCCAGCAGCGCCGGGTCAAACACTGAAGCTTTCTTT. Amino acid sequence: CASSAGSNTEAFF.

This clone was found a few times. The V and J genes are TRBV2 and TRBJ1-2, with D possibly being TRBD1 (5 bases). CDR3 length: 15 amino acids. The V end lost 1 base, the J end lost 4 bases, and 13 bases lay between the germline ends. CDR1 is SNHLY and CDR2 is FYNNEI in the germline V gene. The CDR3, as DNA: TGTGCCAGCAGTGAAGGTCGGACAAAGGGCTATGGCTACACCTTC. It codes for CASSEGRTKGYGYTF.

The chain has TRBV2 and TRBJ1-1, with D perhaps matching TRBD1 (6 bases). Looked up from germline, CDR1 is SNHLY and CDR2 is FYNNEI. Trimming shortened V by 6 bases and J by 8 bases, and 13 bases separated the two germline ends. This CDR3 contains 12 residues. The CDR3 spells CASRGYRDEAFF. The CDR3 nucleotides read TGTGCCAGCAGGGGATACAGGGACGAAGCTTTCTTT.

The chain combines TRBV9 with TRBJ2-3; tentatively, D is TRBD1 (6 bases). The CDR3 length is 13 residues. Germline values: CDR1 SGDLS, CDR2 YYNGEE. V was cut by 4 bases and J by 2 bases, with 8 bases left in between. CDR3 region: CASSRGFTDTQYF. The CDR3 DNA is TGTGCCAGCAGCAGGGGGTTCACAGATACGCAGTATTTT.

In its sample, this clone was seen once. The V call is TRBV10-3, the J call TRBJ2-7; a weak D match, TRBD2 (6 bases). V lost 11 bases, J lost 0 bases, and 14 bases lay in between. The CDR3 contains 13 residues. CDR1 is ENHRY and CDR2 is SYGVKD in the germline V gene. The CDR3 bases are TGTGCCGCGGGCGGGATGAGCTCCTACGAGCAGTACTTC. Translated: CAAGGMSSYEQYF.

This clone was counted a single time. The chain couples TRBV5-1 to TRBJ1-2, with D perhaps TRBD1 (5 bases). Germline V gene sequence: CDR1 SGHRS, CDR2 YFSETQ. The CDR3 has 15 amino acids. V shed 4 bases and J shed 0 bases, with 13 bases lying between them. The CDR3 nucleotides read TGCGCCAGCAGCACCTCGGGGGATCCTAACTATGGCTACACCTTC. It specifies CASSTSGDPNYGYTF. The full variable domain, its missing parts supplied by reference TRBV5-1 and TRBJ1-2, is KAGVTQTPRYLIKTRGQQVTLSCSPISGHRSVSWYQQTPGQGLQFLFEYFSETQRNKGNFPGRFSGRQFSNSRSEMNVSTLELGDSALYLCASSTSGDPNYGYTFGSGTRLTVV.

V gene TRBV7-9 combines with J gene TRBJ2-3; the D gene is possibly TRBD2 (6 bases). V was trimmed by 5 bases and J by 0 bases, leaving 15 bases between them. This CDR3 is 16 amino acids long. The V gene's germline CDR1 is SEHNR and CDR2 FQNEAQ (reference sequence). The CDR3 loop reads CASSLPRTTSTDTQYF. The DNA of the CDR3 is TGTGCCAGCAGCCTTCCTAGGACTACTAGCACAGATACGCAGTATTTT.

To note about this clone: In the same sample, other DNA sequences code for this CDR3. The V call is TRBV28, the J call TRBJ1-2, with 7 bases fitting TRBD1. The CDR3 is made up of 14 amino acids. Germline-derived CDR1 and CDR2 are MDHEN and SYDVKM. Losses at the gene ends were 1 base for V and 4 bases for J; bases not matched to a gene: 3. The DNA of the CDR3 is TGTGCCAGCAGTTTATCGGCAGGGGGCTATGGCTACACCTTC. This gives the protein CASSLSAGGYGYTF.

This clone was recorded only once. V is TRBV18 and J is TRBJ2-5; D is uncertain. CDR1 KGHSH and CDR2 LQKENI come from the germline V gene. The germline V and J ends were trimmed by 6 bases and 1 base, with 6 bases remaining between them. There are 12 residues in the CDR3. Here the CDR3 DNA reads TGTGCCAGCTCGGAGAGCCAAGAGACCCAGTACTTC. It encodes CASSESQETQYF.

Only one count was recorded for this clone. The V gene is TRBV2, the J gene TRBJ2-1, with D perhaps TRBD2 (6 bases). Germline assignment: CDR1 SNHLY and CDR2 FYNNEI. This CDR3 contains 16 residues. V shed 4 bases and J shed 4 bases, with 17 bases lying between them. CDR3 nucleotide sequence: TGTGCCAGCAGTGTGGCTCCGGGAGCGGGTTACAATGAGCAGTTCTTC. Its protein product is CASSVAPGAGYNEQFF.

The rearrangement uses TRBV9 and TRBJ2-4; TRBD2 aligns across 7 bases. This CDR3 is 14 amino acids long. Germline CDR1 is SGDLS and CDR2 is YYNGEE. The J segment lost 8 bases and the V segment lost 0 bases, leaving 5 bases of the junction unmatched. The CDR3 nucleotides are TGTGCCAGCAGCGTAGGGGAGGGTTTCGACATTCAGTACTTC. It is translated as CASSVGEGFDIQYF.

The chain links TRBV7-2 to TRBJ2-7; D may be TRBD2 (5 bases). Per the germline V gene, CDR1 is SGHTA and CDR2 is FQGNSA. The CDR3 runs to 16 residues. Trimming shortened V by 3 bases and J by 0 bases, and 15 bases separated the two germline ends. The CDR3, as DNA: TGTGCCAGCAGCTTGGCGGGTAGCGTCAGCTCCTACGAGCAGTACTTC. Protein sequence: CASSLAGSVSSYEQYF.